The 2 T cell receptor beta chains presented below share a single source sample, sequenced in a study of cytomegalovirus exposure and HLA in healthy donors. The study ran its PCR with 60 Vbeta and 13 Jbeta primers. Libraries were prepared by immunoSEQ multiplex PCR; TCRdb keeps only in-frame clonotypes and omits some of them. The table includes 95,000 to 150,000 clones, 80% detected once. Material: PBMCs. The receptors stem from a female donor in good health and CMV-seropositive.

The chain's CDR3 is CASSLVSGSPSTDTQYF. The CDR3, as DNA: TGCGCCAGCAGCTTGGTTAGCGGATCCCCTAGCACAGATACGCAGTATTTT. The J gene is TRBJ2-3, the V gene TRBV5-1, with D possibly TRBD2 on 6 matching bases. CDR3 length equals 17 residues. Looked up from germline, CDR1 is SGHRS and CDR2 is YFSETQ. V was shortened by 0 bases and J by 0 bases, with 14 bases between the two germline ends.

The rearrangement links TRBV5-4 to TRBJ2-1, with 7 positions matching TRBD2. The V gene end was trimmed by 3 bases and the J gene end by 3 bases; junction bases not matched to a gene: 3. The CDR3 runs to 14 residues. Germline assignment: CDR1 SGHNT and CDR2 YYREEE (reference sequence). Written as DNA, the CDR3 is TGTGCCAGCAGCTCGGGACTACACTACAATGAGCAGTTCTTC. Protein sequence: CASSSGLHYNEQFF.